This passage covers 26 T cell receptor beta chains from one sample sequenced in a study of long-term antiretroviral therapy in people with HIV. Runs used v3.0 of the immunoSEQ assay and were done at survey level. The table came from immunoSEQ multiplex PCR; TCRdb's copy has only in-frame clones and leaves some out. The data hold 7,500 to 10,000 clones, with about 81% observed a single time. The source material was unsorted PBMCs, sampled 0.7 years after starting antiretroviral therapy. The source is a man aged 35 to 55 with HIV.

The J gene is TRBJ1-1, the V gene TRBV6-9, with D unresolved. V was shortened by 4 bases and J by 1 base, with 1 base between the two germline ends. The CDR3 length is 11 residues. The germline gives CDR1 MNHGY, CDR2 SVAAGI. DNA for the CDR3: TGTGCCAGCAGTTCGAACACTGAAGCTTTCTTT. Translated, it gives CASSSNTEAFF.

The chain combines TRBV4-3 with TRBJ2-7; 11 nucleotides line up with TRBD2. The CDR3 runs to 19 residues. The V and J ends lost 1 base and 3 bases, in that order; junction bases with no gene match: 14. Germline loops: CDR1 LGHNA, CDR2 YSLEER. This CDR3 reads CASSQGIFGTSGENYEQYF. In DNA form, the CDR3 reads TGCGCCAGCAGCCAAGGTATTTTCGGGACTAGCGGAGAAAACTACGAGCAGTACTTC.

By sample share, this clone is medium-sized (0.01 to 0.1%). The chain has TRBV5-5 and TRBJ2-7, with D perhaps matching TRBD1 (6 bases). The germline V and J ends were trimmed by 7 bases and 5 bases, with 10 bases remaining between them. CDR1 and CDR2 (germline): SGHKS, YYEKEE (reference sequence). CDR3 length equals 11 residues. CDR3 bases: TGTGCCAGCCACACAGGGAACGAGCAGTACTTC. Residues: CASHTGNEQYF.

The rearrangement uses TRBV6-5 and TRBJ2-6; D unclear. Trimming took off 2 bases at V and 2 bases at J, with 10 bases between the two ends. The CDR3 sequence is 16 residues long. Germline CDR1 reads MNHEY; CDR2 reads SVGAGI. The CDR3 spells CASSYRSSTGANVLTF. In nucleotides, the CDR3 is TGTGCCAGCAGTTACAGGAGCAGTACTGGGGCCAACGTCCTGACTTTC.

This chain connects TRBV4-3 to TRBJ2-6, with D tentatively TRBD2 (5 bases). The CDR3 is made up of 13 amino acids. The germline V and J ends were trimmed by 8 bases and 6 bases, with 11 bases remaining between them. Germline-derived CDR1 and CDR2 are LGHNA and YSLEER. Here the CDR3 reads CASSGTEANVLTF. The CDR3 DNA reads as TGCGCCAGCTCGGGAACGGAGGCCAACGTCCTGACTTTC.

CDR3 protein: CASSQDRIPKNIQYF. Here the CDR3 DNA reads TGTGCCAGCTCACAGGATAGGATACCCAAAAACATTCAGTACTTC. The chain has TRBV18 and TRBJ2-4; D is ambiguous. There are 15 residues in the CDR3. Germline V gene sequence: CDR1 KGHSH, CDR2 LQKENI. V lost 4 bases and J lost 2, with 12 bases in between.

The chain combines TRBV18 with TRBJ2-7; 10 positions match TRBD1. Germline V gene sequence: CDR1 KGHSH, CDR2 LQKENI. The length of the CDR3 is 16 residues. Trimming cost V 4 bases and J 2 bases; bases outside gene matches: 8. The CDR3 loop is CASSQPTGGRTYEQYF. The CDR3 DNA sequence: TGTGCCAGCTCACAGCCGACAGGGGGCAGAACCTACGAGCAGTACTTC.

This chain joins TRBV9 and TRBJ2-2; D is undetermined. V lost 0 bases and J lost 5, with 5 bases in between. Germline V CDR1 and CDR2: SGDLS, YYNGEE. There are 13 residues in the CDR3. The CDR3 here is CASSVDWTGELFF. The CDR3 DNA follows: TGTGCCAGCAGCGTAGACTGGACCGGGGAGCTGTTTTTT.

As DNA, the CDR3 is TGTGCCAGCAGTTTAGGGAACCAAGAGACCCAGTACTTC. Translated: CASSLGNQETQYF. The chain uses TRBV27 and TRBJ2-5; D is ambiguous. V lost 2 bases to trimming and J lost 0 bases, with 4 bases between them. The CDR3 spans 13 residues. Per germline, CDR1 MNHEY and CDR2 SMNVEV (reference sequence).

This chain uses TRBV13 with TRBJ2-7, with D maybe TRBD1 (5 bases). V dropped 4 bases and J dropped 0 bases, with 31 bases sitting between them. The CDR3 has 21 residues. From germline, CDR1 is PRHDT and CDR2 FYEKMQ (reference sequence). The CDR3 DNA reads TGTGCCAGCAGCTCAGGGCAGGGCGTGAAGAGCGACGGATACTACTCCTACGAGCAGTACTTC. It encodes CASSSGQGVKSDGYYSYEQYF.

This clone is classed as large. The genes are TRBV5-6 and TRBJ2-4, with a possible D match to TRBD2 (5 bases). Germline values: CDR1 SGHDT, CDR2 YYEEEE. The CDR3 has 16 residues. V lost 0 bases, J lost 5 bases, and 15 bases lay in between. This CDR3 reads CASSLGLGRWQNIQYF. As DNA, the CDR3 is TGTGCCAGCAGCTTGGGTCTGGGGAGATGGCAAAACATTCAGTACTTC.

CDR3 in amino acids: CASSLGAASVWAYEQYF. The CDR3 region has the DNA TGCGCCAGCAGCTTGGGGGCTGCCTCGGTCTGGGCCTACGAGCAGTACTTC. J is TRBJ2-7 and V is TRBV5-1; no clear D. The CDR3 runs to 17 residues. Trimming cost V 0 bases and J 2 bases, with 18 bases left between them. CDR1 and CDR2 (germline): SGHRS, YFSETQ.

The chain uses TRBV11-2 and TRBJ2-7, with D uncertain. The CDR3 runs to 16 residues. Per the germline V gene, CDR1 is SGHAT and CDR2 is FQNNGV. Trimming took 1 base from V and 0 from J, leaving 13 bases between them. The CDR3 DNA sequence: TGTGCCAGCAGCTTAGCTGGCTGGGAAAGCTCCTACGAGCAGTACTTC. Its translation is CASSLAGWESSYEQYF.

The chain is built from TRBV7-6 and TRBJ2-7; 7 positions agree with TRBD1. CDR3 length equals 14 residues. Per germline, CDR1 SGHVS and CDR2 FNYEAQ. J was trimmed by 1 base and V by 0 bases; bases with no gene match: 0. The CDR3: CASSLATGSYEQYF. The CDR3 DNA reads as TGTGCCAGCAGCTTAGCGACAGGGTCCTACGAGCAGTACTTC.

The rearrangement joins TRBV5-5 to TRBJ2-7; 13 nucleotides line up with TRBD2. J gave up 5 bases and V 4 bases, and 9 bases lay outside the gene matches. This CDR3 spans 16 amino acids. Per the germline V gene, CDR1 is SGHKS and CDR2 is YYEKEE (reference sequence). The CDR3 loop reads CASSPLGTSGKNEQYF. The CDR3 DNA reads TGTGCCAGCAGCCCTCTCGGGACTAGCGGGAAGAACGAGCAGTACTTC.

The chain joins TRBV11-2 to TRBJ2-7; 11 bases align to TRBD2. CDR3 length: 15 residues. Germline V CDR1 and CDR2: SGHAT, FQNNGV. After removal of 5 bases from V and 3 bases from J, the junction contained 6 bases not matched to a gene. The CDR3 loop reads CASSDFGTSGYEQYF. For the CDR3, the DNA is TGTGCCAGCAGCGACTTTGGGACTAGCGGCTACGAGCAGTACTTC.

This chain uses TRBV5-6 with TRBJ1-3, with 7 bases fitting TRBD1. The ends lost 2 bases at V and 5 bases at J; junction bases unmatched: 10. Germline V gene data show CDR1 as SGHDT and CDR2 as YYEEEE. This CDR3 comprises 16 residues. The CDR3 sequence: CASSFPPTTGRNTIYF. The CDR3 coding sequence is TGTGCCAGCAGCTTCCCGCCCACGACAGGGAGAAACACCATATATTTT.

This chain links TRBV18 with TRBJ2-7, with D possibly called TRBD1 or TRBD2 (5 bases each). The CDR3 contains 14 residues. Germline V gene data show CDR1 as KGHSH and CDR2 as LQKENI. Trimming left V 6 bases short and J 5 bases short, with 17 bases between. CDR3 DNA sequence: TGTGCCAGCTCGCCTAGGGACGCCGGGGACGAGCAGTACTTC. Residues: CASSPRDAGDEQYF. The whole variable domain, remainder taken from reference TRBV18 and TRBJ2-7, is NAGVMQNPRHLVRRRGQEARLRCSPMKGHSHVYWYRQLPEEGLKFMVYLQKENIIDESGMPKERFSAEFPKEGPSILRIQQVVRGDSAAYFCASSPRDAGDEQYFGPGTRLTVT.

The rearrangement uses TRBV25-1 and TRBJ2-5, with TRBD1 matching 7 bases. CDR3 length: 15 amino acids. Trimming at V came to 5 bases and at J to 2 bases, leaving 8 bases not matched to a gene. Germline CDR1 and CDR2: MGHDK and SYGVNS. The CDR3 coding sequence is TGTGCCAGCAGTCTGCCGACAGGGCATCAAGAGACCCAGTACTTC. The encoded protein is CASSLPTGHQETQYF.

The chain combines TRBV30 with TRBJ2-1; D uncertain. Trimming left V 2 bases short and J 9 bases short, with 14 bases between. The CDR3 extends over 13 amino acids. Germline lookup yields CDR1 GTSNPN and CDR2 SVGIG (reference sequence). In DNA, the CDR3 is TGTGCCTGGAGTTTCGGAAGCTCCGGTGAGCAGTTCTTC. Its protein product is CAWSFGSSGEQFF.

The CDR3 protein is CASSLLARYGEKLFF. The CDR3 DNA sequence: TGTGCCAGCAGCTTACTTGCCAGATACGGTGAAAAACTGTTTTTT. The gene calls are TRBV11-2 and TRBJ1-4; unclear D gene. Germline lookup yields CDR1 SGHAT and CDR2 FQNNGV. The V end lost 2 bases, the J end lost 7 bases, and 14 bases lay between the germline ends. This CDR3 has 15 residues.

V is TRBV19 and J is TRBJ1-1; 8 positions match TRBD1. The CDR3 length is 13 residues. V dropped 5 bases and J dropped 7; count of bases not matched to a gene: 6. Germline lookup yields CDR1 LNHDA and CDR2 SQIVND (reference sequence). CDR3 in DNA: TGTGCCAGTAGTGAGACAGGGGCGCTTGAAGCTTTCTTT. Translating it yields CASSETGALEAFF.

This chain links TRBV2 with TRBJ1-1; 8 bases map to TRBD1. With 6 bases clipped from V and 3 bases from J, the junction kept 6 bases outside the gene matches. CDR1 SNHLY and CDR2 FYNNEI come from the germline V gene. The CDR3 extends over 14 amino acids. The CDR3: CASRSRQGYTEAFF. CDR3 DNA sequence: TGTGCCAGCAGATCCCGACAGGGGTACACTGAAGCTTTCTTT.

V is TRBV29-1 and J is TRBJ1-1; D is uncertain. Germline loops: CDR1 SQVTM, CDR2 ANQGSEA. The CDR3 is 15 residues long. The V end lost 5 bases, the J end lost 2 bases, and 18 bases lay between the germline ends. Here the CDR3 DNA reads TGCAGCGTTTTCGGAATTGGGAATCTAAACACTGAAGCTTTCTTT. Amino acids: CSVFGIGNLNTEAFF.

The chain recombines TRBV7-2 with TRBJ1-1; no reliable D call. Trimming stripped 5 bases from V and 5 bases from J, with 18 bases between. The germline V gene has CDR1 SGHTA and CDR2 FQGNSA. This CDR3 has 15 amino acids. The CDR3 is CASSRRTGESTEAFF. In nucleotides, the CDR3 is TGTGCCAGCAGCCGACGGACGGGCGAGTCGACTGAAGCTTTCTTT.

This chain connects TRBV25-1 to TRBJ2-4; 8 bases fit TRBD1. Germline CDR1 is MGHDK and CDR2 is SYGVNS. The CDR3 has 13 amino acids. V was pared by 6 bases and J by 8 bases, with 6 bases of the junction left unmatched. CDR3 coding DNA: TGTGCCAGCAGGCAGGGGGCTCTCGACATTCAGTACTTC. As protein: CASRQGALDIQYF.